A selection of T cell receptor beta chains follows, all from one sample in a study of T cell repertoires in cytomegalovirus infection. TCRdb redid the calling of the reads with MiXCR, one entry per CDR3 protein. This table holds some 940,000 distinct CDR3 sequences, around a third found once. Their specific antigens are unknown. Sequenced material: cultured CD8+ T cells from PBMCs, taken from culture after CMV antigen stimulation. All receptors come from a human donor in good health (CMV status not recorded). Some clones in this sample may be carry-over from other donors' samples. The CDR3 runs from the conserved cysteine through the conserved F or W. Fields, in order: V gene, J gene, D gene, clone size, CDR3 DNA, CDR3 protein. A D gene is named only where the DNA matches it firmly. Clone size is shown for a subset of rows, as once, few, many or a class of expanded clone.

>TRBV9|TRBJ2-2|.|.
TGTGCCAGCAGCGCGGGGGTGATTCGGGAGCTGTTTTTT
CASSAGVIRELFF
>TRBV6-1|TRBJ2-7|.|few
TGTGCCAGCAGTGGTTGGGGTCCGTACTTC
CASSGWGPYF
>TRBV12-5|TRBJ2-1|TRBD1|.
TGTGCTAGTGGTACTACAGGGGACCTCCTCAATGAGCAGTTCTTC
CASGTTGDLLNEQFF
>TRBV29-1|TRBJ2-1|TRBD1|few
TGCAGCGTCGATGGACAGGGCGATGATATAACTCCTCGTAATGAGCAGTTCTTC
CSVDGQGDDITPRNEQFF
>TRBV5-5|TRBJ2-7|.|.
TGTGCCAGCAGCTTGGGAGCACCGGGTCGTCCCCCGGGTCACTACGAGCAGTACTTC
CASSLGAPGRPPGHYEQYF
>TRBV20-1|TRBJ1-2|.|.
TGCAGTGCCTCCGGAGCCATGGATGGCTACACCTTC
CSASGAMDGYTF
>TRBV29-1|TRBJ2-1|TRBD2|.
TGCAGCGTTGAACGGCGGGGGGGCCTCAATGAGCAGTTCTTC
CSVERRGGLNEQFF
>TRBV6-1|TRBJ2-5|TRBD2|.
TGTGCCAGCAGTCTGACTAGCGGGGAAGAGACCCAGTACTTC
CASSLTSGEETQYF
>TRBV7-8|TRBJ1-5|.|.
TGTGCCAGCAGCTTAAGGACCCCCGGTGGCAATCAGCCCCAGCATTTT
CASSLRTPGGNQPQHF
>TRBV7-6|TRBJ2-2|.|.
TGTGCCAGCAGCATTCCGGGGGAGCTGTTTTTT
CASSIPGELFF
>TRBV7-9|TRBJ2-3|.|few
TGTGCCAGCAGCAACTCTAGAGTTCCCCCCACAGATACGCAGTATTTT
CASSNSRVPPTDTQYF
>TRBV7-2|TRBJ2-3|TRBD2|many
TGTGCCAGCAGCTTGGCGGGGGGGCTAAGCGATACGCAGTATTTT
CASSLAGGLSDTQYF
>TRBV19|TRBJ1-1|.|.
TGTGCCAGTAGTATTAACTCGAACACTGAAGCTTTCTTT
CASSINSNTEAFF
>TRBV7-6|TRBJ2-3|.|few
TGTGCCAGCAGCTTCTCTAGTTCGGGAGATACGCAGTATTTT
CASSFSSSGDTQYF
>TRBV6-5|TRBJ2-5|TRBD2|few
TGTGCCAGCAGTTTTAATAGCGGGGGGGAGACCCAGTACTTC
CASSFNSGGETQYF
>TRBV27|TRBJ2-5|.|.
TGTGCCAGCAGTTTAGGGATCGGTGCGGAGACCCAGTACTTC
CASSLGIGAETQYF
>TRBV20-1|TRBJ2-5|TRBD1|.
TGCAGTGCCCGACAGGGAAGACACGAGACCCAGTACTTC
CSARQGRHETQYF
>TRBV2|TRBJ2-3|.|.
TGTGCCAGCAGTGACCCAGGCGAGGGCACAGATACGCAGTATTTT
CASSDPGEGTDTQYF
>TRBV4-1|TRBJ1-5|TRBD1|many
TGCGCCAGCAGCCATTCTCCGAGACAGGGGAGCAATCAGCCCCAGCATTTT
CASSHSPRQGSNQPQHF
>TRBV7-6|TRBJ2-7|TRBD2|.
TGTGCCAGCAGCCCACGGGTCGAGCGGGGGGGCCGCGACGAGCAGTACTTC
CASSPRVERGGRDEQYF
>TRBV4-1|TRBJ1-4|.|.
TGCGCCAGCAGCCAAGATTCAGGGGCGGTTGAAAAACTGTTTTTT
CASSQDSGAVEKLFF
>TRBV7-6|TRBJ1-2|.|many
TGTGCCAGCAGCTTAGAGAGGAACTATGGCTACACCTTC
CASSLERNYGYTF
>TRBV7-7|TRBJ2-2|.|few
TGTGCTAGCAGCTTAGTCTCGCGAGAAACCGGGGAGCTGTTTTTT
CASSLVSRETGELFF
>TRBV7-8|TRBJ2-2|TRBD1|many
TGTGCCAGCAGCCTAAGGGGGCGGCAGTTACATACCGGGGAGCTGTTTTTT
CASSLRGRQLHTGELFF
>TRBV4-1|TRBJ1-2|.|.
TGCGCCAGCAGCCAAGACGGGTTAGGGGCGTATGGCTACACCTTC
CASSQDGLGAYGYTF
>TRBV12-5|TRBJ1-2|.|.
TGTGCTAGTCTCTCGACCGAAAACTATGGCTACACCTTC
CASLSTENYGYTF
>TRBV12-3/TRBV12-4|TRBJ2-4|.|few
TGTGCCAGCAGTTTGACCAGCCAGGACATTCAGTACTTC
CASSLTSQDIQYF
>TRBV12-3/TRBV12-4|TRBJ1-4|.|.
TGTGCCAGCCTGGCAACTAATGAAAAACTGTTTTTT
CASLATNEKLFF
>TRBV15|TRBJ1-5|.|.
TGTGCCACCAGCAGAGGGTGGGCAGGGGATCGTAGTGGCAATCAGCCCCAGCATTTT
CATSRGWAGDRSGNQPQHF
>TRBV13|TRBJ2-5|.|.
TGTGCCAGCAGCACTCCGGAGTTCCGCGGGACCCAGTACTTC
CASSTPEFRGTQYF
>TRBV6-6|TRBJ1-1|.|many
TGTGCCAGCAGTTACTCGGGGGGGTACACTGAAGCTTTCTTT
CASSYSGGYTEAFF
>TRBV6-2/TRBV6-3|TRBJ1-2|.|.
TGTGCCAGCAGTTCCGCCGGAACCCTTATATCCGATGGCTACACCTTC
CASSSAGTLISDGYTF
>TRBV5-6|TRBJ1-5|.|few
TGTGCCAGCAGCTTTGGGCCCAAGGCCCAGCATTTT
CASSFGPKAQHF
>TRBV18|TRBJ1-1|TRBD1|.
TGTGCCAGCTCACCGGACAGGGGGCCGGGCACTGAAGCTTTCTTT
CASSPDRGPGTEAFF
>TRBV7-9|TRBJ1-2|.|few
TGTGCCAGCAGCTTATTACCCCGCCCGGGGTACACTAACTATGGCTACACCTTC
CASSLLPRPGYTNYGYTF
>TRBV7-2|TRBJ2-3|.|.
TGTGCCAGCAGCTCAAGCTTCCGCACAGATACGCAGTATTTT
CASSSSFRTDTQYF
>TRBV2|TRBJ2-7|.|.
TGTGCCAGCAGTGCTCCAGGGGCGGTCTCCTACGAGCAGTACTTC
CASSAPGAVSYEQYF